The present T cell receptor (beta chain) was sequenced within a study of naive and memory T cell subsets. General observations from the study: Naive repertoires, especially CD8, held a few larger clonotypes, possibly memory cells re-expressing CD45RA. No ground truth validated the naive and memory repertoire findings. Diversity fell and Gini index rose from naive through CM, EM, EMRA. Over 95% of naive TCR sequences appeared only once, unlike memory subsets.

A word on this clonotype: The antigen is not known.

The beta constant-region primer was an equimolar mix of two oligonucleotides covering TRBC1 and TRBC2. Four rounds of PCR amplified the ligated cDNA using nested alpha and beta constant-region primers plus SP2. Each CDR3 protein is one row after TCRdb ran MiXCR on the UMI-ligation and nested PCR reads. Seen here are tens of thousands of distinct CDR3 sequences, roughly 12% observed once, and the top ten hold approximately 0.14%. The V gene lost 3 bases and the J gene lost 0 bases, with 12 bases spanning the gap. The CDR3 extends over 15 amino acids. The V gene's germline CDR1 is DFQATT and CDR2 SNEGSKA (reference sequence).

The specimen sequenced was naive CD4+ T cells from blood. The sequence came from a human donor in good health. The genes are TRBV20-1 and TRBJ1-5, with D perhaps matching TRBD1 (5 bases). CDR3 sequence: CSARFGGNSNQPQHF. The CDR3 nucleotides read TGCAGTGCTAGGTTTGGGGGTAATAGCAATCAGCCCCAGCATTTT.